This T cell receptor beta chain was sequenced for a study of shared clonotypes between healthy human individuals (TCRdb year 2020). As for the study more broadly: The cohort comprised a couple of women and three men aged 18 to 49 years. Blood TCR repertoires of about 5 healthy adults were deeply sequenced to estimate repertoire size and the extent of clonotype sharing between individuals. Each donor's leukapheresis produced roughly between roughly 0.85 and 9.5 billion PBMCs. For each donor, three plates each were used for CD4 naive and CD4 memory, two plates were used for CD8 naive, and one plate was used for CD8 memory. To increase sequencing depth and limit assay-specific biases, TCR repertoire library preparation and sequencing were carried out by different laboratories using diverse techniques.

Overall study outcomes, separate from this receptor: The genetic and exposure-history diversity represented was limited by the small number of donors. Approximately 4.8% of naive CD4, 3.5% of naive CD8, 2.3% of memory CD4, and less than 0.45% of memory CD8 clonotypes were shared across four donors. Only blood was sampled, and tissue TCR repertoires likely differ from those in blood. Clonotypes shared by all four sorted-subset donors showed higher generation probabilities than non-shared clonotypes. Pairwise subsampling led to the expectation that sequencing depth would affect the degree of clonotype sharing among donors. Larger estimated clonotype richness was generally found for naive subsets than for memory subsets. Incomplete sequencing was indicated by rarefaction of sorted-subset datasets, despite the large sequencing depth.

Points on this clone: The antigen this receptor binds is unknown. No base quality values were provided; no much bigger clone lies one nucleotide off.

The donors were healthy, HIV-negative adults with no recently reported acute infections or vaccinations. All donors were Caucasian adults living in Nashville, Tennessee, USA. CD4+ T cells were enriched through magnetic negative selection, after which naive cells were positively selected on CD45RA and the remaining negative fraction served as the memory subset. Blood was collected by leukapheresis, and PBMCs were isolated by Ficoll-Histopaque density gradient centrifugation and then cryopreserved in liquid nitrogen vapor phase. Analytical flow cytometry was used to check the purity and quantity of each magnetically sorted T cell population. From each sorted fraction, genomic DNA was isolated and quantified by UV absorbance on a Nanodrop 2000c. Using the deep immunoSEQ assay, TCR CDR3 regions were amplified from genomic DNA by multiplex PCR. Genomic DNA extracted from each cell subset was distributed evenly over all wells of several immunoSEQ 96-well plates, and each plate served as one replicate. For sorted subsets, roughly 200 ng of genomic DNA, equivalent to 30,000 or so T cell genomes, went into each replicate PCR. Purified libraries were measured with a Qubit 3.0 fluorometer, size-checked on a Bioanalyzer 2100, and measured again with the KAPA Library Quantification kit. Every immunoSEQ 96-well plate was sequenced on a separate single-read 150-cycle Illumina NextSeq 550 flow cell. The paper's processing steps were these. Because the immunoSEQ output held only junctional sequences and lacked quality scores, the filtering could not match the filtering applied to full-length reads. To assign V/J genes and CDR3, sequences were annotated using PyIR, a Python wrapper for IgBLAST v1.9, with IMGT germline references. Any read was removed if the V/J assignment was weak (E-value above 1e-6), the CDR3 was missing, or the read contained stop codons, out-of-frame junctions, or ambiguous translated residues. V3J clonotypes were defined as sequences sharing the same inferred V gene, J gene, and CDR3 amino acid sequence. Percentage overlap between repertoires was calculated by dividing the number of shared unique clonotypes by the size of the smaller repertoire. Three approaches were used to assess repertoire richness: RTK rarefaction, the Chao1 estimator, and Recon v2.1 estimates of unobserved clonotypes. Generation probabilities for all TCRbeta clonotypes obtained by the gDNA method from a handful of donors were computed using OLGA. TCRdb's version of the immuneACCESS table is confined to in-frame rearrangements and falls short of the full clone set. An unresolved V gene accounts for under half of the shortfall where checked; the remainder is of unknown origin. V, J and clone size derive from that table, while D and trimming were established from the DNA sequence. The sample has some 2,400,000 clones on record, nearly 97% of them singletons. Around 0.13% of the sample is taken by the ten largest.

The sequenced sample was naive CD4+ T cells sorted from blood. The cell subset or site label, as the study defines it: CD45RA+ positively selected. The sequence derives from a man aged 18 to 30 in good health.

The CDR3 region has the sequence CASSLWGERTDTQYF. The nucleotides read TGTGCCAGCAGTTTATGGGGGGAACGCACAGATACGCAGTATTTT. The chain links TRBV27 with TRBJ2-3, and TRBD2 may be the D gene, going by 6 matching bases. The cysteine opens and the phenylalanine closes a CDR3 of 15 amino acids. Kept here is only the CDR3 DNA, which spans 45 bases and is read in frame from base 1. V drops 1 base and J drops 1 base, leaving 9 bases in between. The germline V gene (reference sequence) supplies CDR1 MNHEY and CDR2 SMNVEV.